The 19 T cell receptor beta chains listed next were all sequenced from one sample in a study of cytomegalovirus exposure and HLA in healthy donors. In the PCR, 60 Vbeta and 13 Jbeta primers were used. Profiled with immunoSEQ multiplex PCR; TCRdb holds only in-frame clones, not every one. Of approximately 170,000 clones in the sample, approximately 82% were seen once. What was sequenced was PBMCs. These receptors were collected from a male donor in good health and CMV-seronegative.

The CDR3 DNA reads as TGTGCCAGTAGTATCGGGCGGTCGGGATCGAGCAATCAGCCCCAGCATTTT. Protein: CASSIGRSGSSNQPQHF. J is TRBJ1-5 and V is TRBV19; D unclear. The CDR3 spans 17 residues. The germline V gene has CDR1 LNHDA and CDR2 SQIVND (reference sequence). V lost 3 bases to trimming and J lost 1 base, with 16 bases between them.

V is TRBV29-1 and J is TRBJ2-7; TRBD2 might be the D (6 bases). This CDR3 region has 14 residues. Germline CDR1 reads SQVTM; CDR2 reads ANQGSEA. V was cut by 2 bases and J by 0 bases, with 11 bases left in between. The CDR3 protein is CSVERRGSSYEQYF. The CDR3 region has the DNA TGCAGCGTTGAAAGGAGGGGCAGCTCCTACGAGCAGTACTTC.

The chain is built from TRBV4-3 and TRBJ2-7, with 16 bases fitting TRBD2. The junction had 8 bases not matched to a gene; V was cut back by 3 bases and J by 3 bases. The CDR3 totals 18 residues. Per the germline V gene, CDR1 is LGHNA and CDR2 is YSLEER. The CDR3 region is CASSQVPGLAGGDYEQYF. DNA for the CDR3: TGCGCCAGCAGCCAGGTCCCGGGACTAGCGGGAGGGGACTACGAGCAGTACTTC.

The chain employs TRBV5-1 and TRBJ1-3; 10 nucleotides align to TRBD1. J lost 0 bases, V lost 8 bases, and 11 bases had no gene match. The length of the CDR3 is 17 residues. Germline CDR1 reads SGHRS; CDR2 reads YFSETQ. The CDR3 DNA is TGCGCCAGTGGCCCGACAGGGGGCTCCAACTCTGGAAACACCATATATTTT. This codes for CASGPTGGSNSGNTIYF. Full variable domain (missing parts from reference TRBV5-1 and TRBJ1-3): KAGVTQTPRYLIKTRGQQVTLSCSPISGHRSVSWYQQTPGQGLQFLFEYFSETQRNKGNFPGRFSGRQFSNSRSEMNVSTLELGDSALYLCASGPTGGSNSGNTIYFGEGSWLTVV.

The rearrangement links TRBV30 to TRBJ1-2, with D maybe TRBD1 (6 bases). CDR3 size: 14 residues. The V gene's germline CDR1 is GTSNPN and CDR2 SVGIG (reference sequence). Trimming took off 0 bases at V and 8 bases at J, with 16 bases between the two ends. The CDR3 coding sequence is TGTGCCTGGAGTGTGTTAACAGGGAGGGGCGGCTACACCTTC. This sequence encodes CAWSVLTGRGGYTF. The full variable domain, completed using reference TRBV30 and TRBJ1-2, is SQTIHQWPATLVQPVGSPLSLECTVEGTSNPNLYWYRQAAGRGLQLLFYSVGIGQISSEVPQNLSASRPQDRQFILSSKKLLLSDSGFYLCAWSVLTGRGGYTFGSGTRLTVV.

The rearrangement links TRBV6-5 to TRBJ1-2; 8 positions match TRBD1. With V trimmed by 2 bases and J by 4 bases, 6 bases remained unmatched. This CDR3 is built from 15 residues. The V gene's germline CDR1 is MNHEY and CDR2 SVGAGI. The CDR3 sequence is CASSYSRGRLYGYTF. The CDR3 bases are TGTGCCAGCAGTTACAGCAGGGGGCGCCTCTATGGCTACACCTTC.

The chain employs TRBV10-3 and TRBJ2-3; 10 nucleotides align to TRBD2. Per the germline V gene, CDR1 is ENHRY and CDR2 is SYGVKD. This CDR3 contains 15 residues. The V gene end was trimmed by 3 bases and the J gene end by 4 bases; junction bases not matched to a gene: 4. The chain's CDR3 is CAISELAGTSDTQYF. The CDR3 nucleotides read TGTGCCATCAGTGAACTAGCGGGAACCTCAGATACGCAGTATTTT.

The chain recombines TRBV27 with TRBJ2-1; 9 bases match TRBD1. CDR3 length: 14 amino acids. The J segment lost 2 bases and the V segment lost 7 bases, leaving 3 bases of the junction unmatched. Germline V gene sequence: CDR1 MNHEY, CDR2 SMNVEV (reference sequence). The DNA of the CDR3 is TGTGCCAGCACCGGACAGGGGCCCTACAATGAGCAGTTCTTC. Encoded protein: CASTGQGPYNEQFF.

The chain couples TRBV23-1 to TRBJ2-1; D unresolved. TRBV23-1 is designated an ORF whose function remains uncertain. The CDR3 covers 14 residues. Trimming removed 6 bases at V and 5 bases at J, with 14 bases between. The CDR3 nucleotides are TGCGCCAGCAGCCCCAAGGTTCAGGACAATGAGCAGTTCTTC. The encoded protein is CASSPKVQDNEQFF.

The CDR3 sequence: CASSSTQNTEAFF. CDR3 sequence (DNA): TGTGCCAGCTCATCGACACAGAACACTGAAGCTTTCTTT. The V gene is TRBV18, the J gene TRBJ1-1; no definite D call. The CDR3 sequence is 13 residues long. V was cut by 5 bases and J by 1 base, with 8 bases left in between. Germline lookup yields CDR1 KGHSH and CDR2 LQKENI.

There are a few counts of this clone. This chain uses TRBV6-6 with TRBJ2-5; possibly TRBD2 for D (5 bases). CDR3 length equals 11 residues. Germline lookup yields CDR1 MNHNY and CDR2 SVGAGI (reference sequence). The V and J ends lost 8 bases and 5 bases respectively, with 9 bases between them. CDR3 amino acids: CASATGETQYF. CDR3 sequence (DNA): TGTGCCAGCGCGACGGGGGAGACCCAGTACTTC.

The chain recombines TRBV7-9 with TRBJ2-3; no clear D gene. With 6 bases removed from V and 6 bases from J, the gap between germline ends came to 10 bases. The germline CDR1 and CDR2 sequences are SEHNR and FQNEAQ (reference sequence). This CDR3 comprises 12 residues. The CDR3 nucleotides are TGTGCCAGCAGTTTGACTCAGGATACGCAGTATTTT. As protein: CASSLTQDTQYF.

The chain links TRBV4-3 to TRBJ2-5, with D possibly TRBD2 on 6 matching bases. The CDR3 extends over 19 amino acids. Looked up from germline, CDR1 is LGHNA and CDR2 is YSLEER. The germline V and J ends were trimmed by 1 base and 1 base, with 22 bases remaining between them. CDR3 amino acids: CASSQGLRGRLGPQETQYF. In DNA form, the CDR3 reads TGCGCCAGCAGCCAAGGTTTAAGAGGGAGGCTAGGGCCCCAAGAGACCCAGTACTTC.

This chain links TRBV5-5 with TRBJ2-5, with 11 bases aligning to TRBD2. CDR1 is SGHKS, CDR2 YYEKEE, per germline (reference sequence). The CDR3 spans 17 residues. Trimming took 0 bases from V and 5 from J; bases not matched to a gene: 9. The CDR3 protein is CASSLGSSGRAPETQYF. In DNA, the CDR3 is TGTGCCAGCAGCTTGGGCAGTAGCGGGAGGGCCCCGGAGACCCAGTACTTC.

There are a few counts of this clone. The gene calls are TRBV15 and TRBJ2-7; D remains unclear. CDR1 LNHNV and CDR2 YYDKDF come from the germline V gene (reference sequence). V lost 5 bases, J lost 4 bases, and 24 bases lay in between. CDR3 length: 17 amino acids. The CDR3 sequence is CATSYPPGYTKQYEQYF. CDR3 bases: TGTGCCACCAGCTATCCACCAGGTTACACAAAGCAATACGAGCAGTACTTC. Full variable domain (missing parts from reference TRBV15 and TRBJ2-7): DAMVIQNPRYQVTQFGKPVTLSCSQTLNHNVMYWYQQKSSQAPKLLFHYYDKDFNNEADTPDNFQSRRPNTSFCFLDIRSPGLGDTAMYLCATSYPPGYTKQYEQYFGPGTRLTVT.

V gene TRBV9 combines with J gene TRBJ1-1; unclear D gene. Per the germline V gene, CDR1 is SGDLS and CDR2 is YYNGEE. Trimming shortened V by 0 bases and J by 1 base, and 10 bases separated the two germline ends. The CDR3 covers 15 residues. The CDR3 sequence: CASSVEPGWNTEAFF. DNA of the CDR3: TGTGCCAGCAGCGTAGAGCCTGGTTGGAACACTGAAGCTTTCTTT.

The CDR3 DNA sequence: TGTGCCAGCAGGGGAGTGAGCTACGAGCAGTTCTTC. This translates into CASRGVSYEQFF. V gene TRBV6-5 combines with J gene TRBJ2-1; D perhaps matches TRBD2 (5 bases). The length of the CDR3 is 12 residues. The germline gives CDR1 MNHEY, CDR2 SVGAGI. V shed 6 bases and J shed 10 bases, with 13 bases lying between them.

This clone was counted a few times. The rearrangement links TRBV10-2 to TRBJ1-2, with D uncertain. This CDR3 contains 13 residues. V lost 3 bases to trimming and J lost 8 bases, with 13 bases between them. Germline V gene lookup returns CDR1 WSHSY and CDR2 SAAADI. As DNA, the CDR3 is TGCGCCAGCAGTGACCTTGCAGGTTGGGGCTACACCTTC. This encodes CASSDLAGWGYTF.

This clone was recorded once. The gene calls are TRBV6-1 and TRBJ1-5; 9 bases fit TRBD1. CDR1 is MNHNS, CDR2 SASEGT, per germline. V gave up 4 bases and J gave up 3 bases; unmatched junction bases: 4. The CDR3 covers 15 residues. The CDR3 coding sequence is TGTGCCAGCAGTGGATGGGACAGGGCCAATCAGCCCCAGCATTTT. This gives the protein CASSGWDRANQPQHF.